The T cell receptor (beta chain) described here comes from a study of T-cell memory formation after mild COVID-19. V trimming: 3 bases; J trimming: 1 base; junction bases outside the gene matches: 10. CDR1 is MDHEN and CDR2 is SYDVKM in the germline V gene. The CDR3 contains 19 residues. Using constant-segment primers, 5'RACE produced TCR alpha and TCR beta cDNA libraries carrying sample barcodes and UMIs. TCRdb ran MiXCR on the 5' RACE reads and lists one entry per CDR3 protein. Of approximately 350,000 distinct CDR3 sequences detected, around 14% appear once; the ten largest clones hold approximately 20%. Study-wide results and caveats: Clones that contracted from day 15 to 85 had balanced CD4/CD8; later expanders were CD4+ biased.

This clonotype occurred many times. Its cognate antigen is unknown. The source is a young man who had mild COVID-19 (a few samples of this study predate the infection). Cell type and time point are not known. Sequencing was performed on PBMCs or a T cell subset sorted from them (not recorded which). The gene calls are TRBV28 and TRBJ2-1, with 12 bases matching TRBD2. The CDR3 loop reads CASSFLELAGGTSYNEQFF. CDR3 bases: TGTGCCAGCAGTTTTTTGGAACTAGCGGGGGGAACGTCCTACAATGAGCAGTTCTTC.